This is a list of T cell receptor beta chains from one sample in a study of CD8 T cells in ankylosing spondylitis. Via MiXCR, TCRdb re-called the 5' RACE reads, giving one row per CDR3 protein. The sample consists of 210,000 or so distinct CDR3 sequences, under 30% of them appearing once. Sequencing used blood, either unsorted or a sorted T cell fraction (not recorded which). The receptor set was obtained from a male donor with ankylosing spondylitis or in good health (not recorded which). The CDR3 runs from the conserved cysteine through the conserved F or W. The order of the fields is V gene, D gene, J gene, clone size, CDR3 protein, CDR3 DNA. A D gene is named only where the DNA matches it firmly. Size tells how often a clone was seen (once, few, many) or the class of an expanded clone, and some rows leave it out.

V: TRBV5-1
D: TRBD2
J: TRBJ2-1
size: many
CDR3: CASSLAGTRHNAEQFF
DNA: TGCGCCAGCAGCTTGGCCGGGACTAGACATAACGCGGAGCAGTTCTTC

V: TRBV7-6
D: .
J: TRBJ2-1
size: many
CDR3: CASSLAIFGGRSSAPQYEQFF
DNA: TGTGCCAGCAGCTTAGCGATATTTGGTGGTCGTAGTAGCGCGCCACAATATGAGCAGTTCTTC

V: TRBV4-3
D: .
J: TRBJ2-7
size: many
CDR3: CASSLDTGRADEQYF
DNA: TGCGCCAGCAGCCTTGATACTGGGCGCGCAGACGAGCAGTACTTC

V: TRBV24-1
D: .
J: TRBJ2-3
size: once
CDR3: CATSDGGDRITDTQYF
DNA: TGTGCCACCAGTGATGGGGGGGACAGGATCACAGATACGCAGTATTTT

V: TRBV5-1
D: TRBD2
J: TRBJ2-7
size: many
CDR3: CASSPGVLAGREQYF
DNA: TGCGCCAGCAGCCCCGGGGTTCTAGCGGGACGCGAGCAGTACTTC

V: TRBV18
D: .
J: TRBJ2-1
size: few
CDR3: CASSPWRENEQFF
DNA: TGTGCCAGCTCACCATGGAGGGAAAATGAGCAGTTCTTC

V: TRBV6-1
D: .
J: TRBJ2-1
size: few
CDR3: CASTGLSREDEQFF
DNA: TGTGCCAGCACCGGCCTCTCCAGGGAGGATGAGCAGTTCTTC

V: TRBV20-1
D: TRBD2
J: TRBJ2-5
size: .
CDR3: CSARGLVAGDGGETQYF
DNA: TGCAGTGCTAGAGGTTTAGTAGCGGGAGATGGGGGAGAGACCCAGTACTTC

V: TRBV7-3
D: .
J: TRBJ2-3
size: many
CDR3: CASSPSPDTQYF
DNA: TGTGCCAGCAGCCCCTCCCCAGATACGCAGTATTTT

V: TRBV6-1
D: .
J: TRBJ2-1
size: many
CDR3: CASRVEGGSYNEQFF
DNA: TGTGCCAGCAGGGTGGAGGGAGGCTCCTACAATGAGCAGTTCTTC

V: TRBV6-1
D: .
J: TRBJ2-1
size: many
CDR3: CASRPDWSYNEQFF
DNA: TGTGCCAGCAGACCCGACTGGAGCTACAATGAGCAGTTCTTC

V: TRBV10-3
D: TRBD1
J: TRBJ2-4
size: .
CDR3: CAISESMPGTGNIQYF
DNA: TGTGCCATCAGTGAGTCAATGCCCGGGACAGGGAACATTCAGTACTTC

V: TRBV4-1
D: TRBD2
J: TRBJ2-3
size: .
CDR3: CASSQNSGSETDTQYF
DNA: TGCGCCAGCAGCCAAAATAGCGGGAGCGAAACAGATACGCAGTATTTT

V: TRBV13
D: .
J: TRBJ1-1
size: .
CDR3: CASSHNRVTEAFF
DNA: TGTGCCAGCAGCCACAACAGGGTTACTGAAGCTTTCTTT

V: TRBV29-1
D: .
J: TRBJ2-7
size: .
CDR3: CSVERLEASEQYF
DNA: TGCAGCGTTGAAAGGCTAGAAGCGAGCGAGCAGTACTTC

V: TRBV24-1
D: TRBD2
J: TRBJ2-1
size: many
CDR3: CATSDQLADAYNEQFF
DNA: TGTGCCACCAGTGACCAACTAGCGGACGCCTACAATGAGCAGTTCTTC

V: TRBV10-3
D: .
J: TRBJ2-1
size: many
CDR3: CAISESGFSSYNEQFF
DNA: TGTGCCATCAGTGAGTCTGGTTTCAGCTCCTACAATGAGCAGTTCTTC

V: TRBV29-1
D: .
J: TRBJ1-1
size: many
CDR3: CSVERVTEAFF
DNA: TGCAGCGTTGAAAGGGTCACTGAAGCTTTCTTT

V: TRBV5-6
D: .
J: TRBJ2-5
size: few
CDR3: CASSLGLMSGETQYF
DNA: TGTGCCAGCAGCCTGGGACTCATGTCGGGTGAGACCCAGTACTTC

V: TRBV6-5
D: TRBD1
J: TRBJ1-4
size: .
CDR3: CASSTRTGGVVANEKLFF
DNA: TGTGCCAGCAGTACCCGAACAGGGGGCGTAGTCGCTAATGAAAAACTGTTTTTT

V: TRBV5-6
D: .
J: TRBJ2-1
size: many
CDR3: CASRDGGAYNEQFF
DNA: TGTGCCAGCAGGGATGGGGGTGCCTACAATGAGCAGTTCTTC

V: TRBV5-5
D: .
J: TRBJ2-7
size: .
CDR3: CASSLFGAYEQYF
DNA: TGTGCCAGCAGCTTGTTCGGGGCCTACGAGCAGTACTTC

V: TRBV19
D: .
J: TRBJ2-1
size: .
CDR3: CASTTTNRNEQFF
DNA: TGTGCCAGTACTACGACTAACCGTAATGAGCAGTTCTTC

V: TRBV20-1
D: TRBD1
J: TRBJ2-3
size: .
CDR3: CSAGESGTGGTDTQYF
DNA: TGCAGTGCTGGAGAATCCGGGACAGGGGGCACAGATACGCAGTATTTT

V: TRBV18
D: .
J: TRBJ1-1
size: .
CDR3: CASSPLENTEAFF
DNA: TGTGCCAGCTCACCCCTAGAGAACACTGAAGCTTTCTTT

V: TRBV6-1
D: TRBD1
J: TRBJ2-1
size: once
CDR3: CASSRHKGQGNNEQFF
DNA: TGTGCCAGCAGTCGACATAAGGGACAGGGTAATAATGAGCAGTTCTTC

V: TRBV12-3/TRBV12-4
D: .
J: TRBJ2-7
size: .
CDR3: CASSLGPTGQYF
DNA: TGTGCCAGCAGCCTAGGACCGACGGGGCAGTACTTC

V: TRBV19
D: .
J: TRBJ2-4
size: .
CDR3: CASIQPGNENIQYF
DNA: TGTGCCAGTATCCAACCGGGAAACGAAAACATTCAGTACTTC

V: TRBV11-1
D: .
J: TRBJ2-7
size: many
CDR3: CASSRRRPPWEQYF
DNA: TGTGCCAGCAGCAGGAGGAGGCCCCCTTGGGAGCAGTACTTC

V: TRBV9
D: TRBD2
J: TRBJ2-1
size: many
CDR3: CASSWEGVDDEQFF
DNA: TGTGCCAGCAGCTGGGAGGGAGTGGACGATGAGCAGTTCTTC

V: TRBV12-3/TRBV12-4
D: .
J: TRBJ2-5
size: many
CDR3: CASSFFLETQYF
DNA: TGTGCCAGCAGTTTCTTCTTAGAGACCCAGTACTTC

V: TRBV29-1
D: .
J: TRBJ1-5
size: few
CDR3: CSVEERANQPQHF
DNA: TGCAGCGTTGAAGAACGGGCAAATCAGCCCCAGCATTTT

V: TRBV27
D: .
J: TRBJ2-7
size: many
CDR3: CASSSRAMAGENSYEQYF
DNA: TGTGCCAGCAGTTCGCGCGCGATGGCAGGGGAAAACTCCTACGAGCAGTACTTC

V: TRBV9
D: TRBD2
J: TRBJ2-3
size: many
CDR3: CASSSGGPDTDTQYF
DNA: TGTGCCAGCAGCTCGGGAGGGCCCGACACAGATACGCAGTATTTT

V: TRBV3-1
D: TRBD1
J: TRBJ2-3
size: many
CDR3: CASSPWDSSTDTQYF
DNA: TGTGCCAGCAGCCCCTGGGACAGCAGCACAGATACGCAGTATTTT

V: TRBV5-1
D: .
J: TRBJ2-5
size: few
CDR3: CASSLVRTDQETQYF
DNA: TGCGCCAGCAGCTTGGTCCGGACAGATCAAGAGACCCAGTACTTC

V: TRBV7-2
D: .
J: TRBJ2-1
size: many
CDR3: CASSHPTPQAPKVF
DNA: TGTGCCAGCAGCCACCCTACGCCCCAGGCCCCCAAGGTCTTC

V: TRBV29-1
D: TRBD2
J: TRBJ2-1
size: .
CDR3: CSAMGLAGENEQFF
DNA: TGCAGCGCCATGGGACTAGCGGGAGAGAATGAGCAGTTCTTC

V: TRBV6-1
D: TRBD2
J: TRBJ2-1
size: few
CDR3: CASSQTSGRFNEQFF
DNA: TGTGCCAGCAGTCAGACTAGCGGGAGGTTCAATGAGCAGTTCTTC

V: TRBV18
D: .
J: TRBJ1-2
size: many
CDR3: CASSPSRDTFYGYTF
DNA: TGTGCCAGCTCACCATCAAGGGACACTTTCTATGGCTACACCTTC

V: TRBV11-2
D: .
J: TRBJ2-5
size: many
CDR3: CASSTGLRETQYF
DNA: TGTGCCAGCAGCACAGGGCTACGCGAGACCCAGTACTTC

V: TRBV12-3/TRBV12-4
D: .
J: TRBJ2-3
size: .
CDR3: CASSYGRDQQYF
DNA: TGTGCCAGCAGTTACGGACGGGACCAACAGTATTTT

V: TRBV5-5
D: .
J: TRBJ2-7
size: many
CDR3: CASSLQPGPEQYF
DNA: TGTGCCAGCAGCTTGCAACCAGGGCCCGAGCAGTACTTC

V: TRBV6-1
D: TRBD2
J: TRBJ2-7
size: few
CDR3: CASSRTSGDSYEQYF
DNA: TGTGCCAGCAGTAGGACTAGCGGGGACTCCTACGAGCAGTACTTC

V: TRBV5-1
D: .
J: TRBJ2-3
size: many
CDR3: CASSLARAGPDTQYF
DNA: TGCGCCAGCAGCTTGGCCAGGGCGGGCCCAGATACGCAGTATTTT

V: TRBV7-2
D: .
J: TRBJ1-5
size: many
CDR3: CASSRHSASTNQPQHF
DNA: TGTGCCAGCAGCCGACATTCTGCTTCTACGAATCAGCCCCAGCATTTT

V: TRBV5-1
D: .
J: TRBJ2-5
size: .
CDR3: CASSLIPGETQYF
DNA: TGCGCCAGCAGCTTGATCCCAGGGGAGACCCAGTACTTC

V: TRBV6-5
D: .
J: TRBJ1-6
size: many
CDR3: CASSYSYRRGGPLHF
DNA: TGTGCCAGCAGTTACTCGTACAGGCGGGGTGGGCCCCTCCACTTT

V: TRBV15
D: TRBD2
J: TRBJ2-1
size: few
CDR3: CATSSRTSGYNEQFF
DNA: TGTGCCACCAGCTCTCGGACTAGCGGCTACAATGAGCAGTTCTTC

V: TRBV20-1
D: TRBD2
J: TRBJ2-3
size: few
CDR3: CSASPTSGVSSTDTQYF
DNA: TGCAGTGCTAGCCCAACTAGCGGGGTGTCTAGCACAGATACGCAGTATTTT

V: TRBV5-1
D: .
J: TRBJ2-5
size: .
CDR3: CASSPGLGQETQYF
DNA: TGCGCCAGCAGCCCGGGACTCGGCCAAGAGACCCAGTACTTC

V: TRBV3-1
D: .
J: TRBJ1-1
size: many
CDR3: CASSQGAGAGTEAFF
DNA: TGTGCCAGCAGCCAAGGAGCCGGTGCGGGCACTGAAGCTTTCTTT

V: TRBV19
D: .
J: TRBJ1-3
size: .
CDR3: CASRPPRLGNTIYF
DNA: TGTGCCAGCCGTCCGCCTCGGCTCGGAAACACCATATATTTT

V: TRBV20-1
D: .
J: TRBJ2-1
size: many
CDR3: CSARSITGKEQFF
DNA: TGCAGTGCTAGGTCCATTACCGGGAAAGAGCAGTTCTTC

V: TRBV3-1
D: .
J: TRBJ2-7
size: many
CDR3: CASSQDFRDTRYEQYF
DNA: TGTGCCAGCAGCCAGGATTTCCGGGACACTCGATACGAGCAGTACTTC

V: TRBV12-3/TRBV12-4
D: TRBD2
J: TRBJ2-3
size: many
CDR3: CASSLGLAGYRASTDTQYF
DNA: TGTGCCAGCAGTTTGGGACTAGCGGGCTACCGGGCCAGCACAGATACGCAGTATTTT

V: TRBV9
D: TRBD2
J: TRBJ2-5
size: many
CDR3: CASSVARGGGPDFRQETQYF
DNA: TGTGCCAGCAGCGTAGCTCGTGGGGGAGGGCCCGACTTTCGGCAAGAGACCCAGTACTTC